This T cell receptor beta chain is from a study of cytomegalovirus exposure and HLA in healthy donors. Study results and limitations: Excluded were some V segments that proved indistinguishable, including TRBV6-2 and TRBV6-3. Follow-up analysis later connected one missense variant in DCLRE1C with trimming of TCR beta V- and J-genes.

To note about this clone: Antigen: not known.

13 Jbeta primers and 60 Vbeta primers were used for the PCR. TCRdb's table, derived via immunoSEQ multiplex PCR, lists solely in-frame clones and lacks some. The sample contains 95,000 to 100,000 clones, approximately 85% of which appear only once. Germline V CDR1 and CDR2: SNHLY, FYNNEI. The CDR3 extends over 15 amino acids. With 1 base clipped from V and 2 bases from J, the junction kept 3 bases outside the gene matches. The sequence derives from a man aged 25-45 years in good health and CMV-seronegative. Material: PBMCs. The V and J genes are TRBV2 and TRBJ2-5; 8 bases map to TRBD2. CDR3 DNA: TGTGCCAGCAGTGAAGATAGCGGGACACAAGAGACCCAGTACTTC. It specifies CASSEDSGTQETQYF.